The 30 T cell receptor beta chains presented below share a single source sample, sequenced in a study of blood T cell repertoires in COVID-19. Assay: immunoSEQ multiplex PCR; the TCRdb copy retains only in-frame clones and omits some. This repertoire shows roughly 140,000 clones, roughly 82% found once; its top ten account for about 7%. Sequenced sample: peripheral blood. The receptors shown here come from a woman between 45 and 65 years old in a cohort sampled during active or convalescent COVID-19.

The chain combines TRBV19 with TRBJ1-3; TRBD1 might be the D (5 bases). With 9 bases removed from V and 0 bases from J, the gap between germline ends came to 15 bases. Looked up from germline, CDR1 is LNHDA and CDR2 is SQIVND (reference sequence). The CDR3 is made up of 15 amino acids. This CDR3 reads CASQELQGSGNTIYF. In DNA, the CDR3 is TGTGCCAGCCAAGAACTTCAGGGCTCTGGAAACACCATATATTTT.

This rearrangement joins TRBV4-1 to TRBJ2-1; 13 nucleotides agree with TRBD2. The V gene end was trimmed by 2 bases and the J gene end by 4 bases; junction bases not matched to a gene: 2. The V gene's germline CDR1 is MGHRA and CDR2 YSYEKL. The CDR3 is 16 amino acids. The CDR3 DNA is TGCGCCAGCAGCCAATCGACTAGCGGGGGGTACAATGAGCAGTTCTTC. Translation gives CASSQSTSGGYNEQFF.

This clone was seen just once. The rearrangement joins TRBV10-2 to TRBJ1-4; a possible D gene is TRBD1 (6 bases). Germline V CDR1 and CDR2: WSHSY, SAAADI. Trimming pared 5 bases from V and 2 bases from J, leaving 12 bases between. The CDR3 runs to 15 residues. The CDR3 reads CASSLQGRTNEKLFF. CDR3 DNA: TGCGCCAGCAGTCTCCAGGGGCGGACTAATGAAAAACTGTTTTTT.

In DNA, the CDR3 is TGTGCCAGCAGCCACCCGGGATCCTACGAGCAGTACTTC. Translation gives CASSHPGSYEQYF. The chain has TRBV6-5 and TRBJ2-7, with D possibly TRBD2 on 5 matching bases. From germline, CDR1 is MNHEY and CDR2 SVGAGI. V lost 6 bases to trimming and J lost 1 base, with 10 bases between them. The CDR3 loop spans 13 amino acids.

The V and J genes are TRBV20-1 and TRBJ1-2; D uncertain. Germline V gene lookup returns CDR1 DFQATT and CDR2 SNEGSKA (reference sequence). With 3 bases removed from V and 3 bases from J, the gap between germline ends came to 11 bases. The CDR3 spans 13 residues. Here the CDR3 reads CSASSGVDYGYTF. In DNA form, the CDR3 reads TGCAGTGCTAGTTCCGGGGTAGACTATGGCTACACCTTC.

The chain has TRBV29-1 and TRBJ2-7, with TRBD1 matching over 7 bases. The J segment lost 3 bases and the V segment lost 1 base, leaving 6 bases of the junction unmatched. The CDR3 length is 14 residues. The germline V gene encodes CDR1 SQVTM and CDR2 ANQGSEA. The CDR3 DNA sequence: TGCAGCGTTGAAGGTGGGACAGAAGGCTACGAGCAGTACTTC. Translating it yields CSVEGGTEGYEQYF.

The genes are TRBV12-5 and TRBJ1-5; 8 bases line up with TRBD1. The V and J ends lost 1 base and 4 bases, in that order; junction bases with no gene match: 9. The CDR3 is made up of 17 amino acids. CDR1 and CDR2 (germline): LGHNT, FRNRAP. The CDR3 DNA reads TGTGCTAGTGGTTTGGGGCAGGGGGCCGGCGGGAATCAGCCCCAGCATTTT. Residues: CASGLGQGAGGNQPQHF.

J is TRBJ1-3 and V is TRBV7-2; D remains ambiguous. The CDR3 contains 14 residues. The V gene's germline CDR1 is SGHTA and CDR2 FQGNSA. Trimming removed 1 base from V and 4 bases from J, with 8 bases in between. CDR3 nucleotide sequence: TGTGCCAGCAGCTTAGGAGGAGGGGGAAACACCATATATTTT. It specifies CASSLGGGGNTIYF.

V gene TRBV7-9 combines with J gene TRBJ1-1; unclear D gene. CDR3 length: 11 residues. Germline V CDR1 and CDR2: SEHNR, FQNEAQ (reference sequence). Trimming left V 5 bases short and J 5 bases short, with 6 bases between. The CDR3 protein is CASSPSTEAFF. The CDR3 DNA follows: TGTGCCAGCAGCCCGAGTACTGAAGCTTTCTTT.

V and J are TRBV7-2 and TRBJ2-1; the D is unclear. The CDR3 is made up of 13 amino acids. Trimming cost V 2 bases and J 7 bases, with 9 bases left between them. Germline V CDR1 and CDR2: SGHTA, FQGNSA. The CDR3 loop is CASSLPNGNEQFF. CDR3 nucleotide sequence: TGTGCCAGCAGCTTACCGAACGGGAATGAGCAGTTCTTC.

The chain carries TRBV5-1 and TRBJ1-2; D is undetermined. This CDR3 is 14 amino acids long. V lost 2 bases and J lost 0, with 8 bases in between. Germline V gene data show CDR1 as SGHRS and CDR2 as YFSETQ. The CDR3 spells CASSFQSANYGYTF. The CDR3 DNA reads TGCGCCAGCAGCTTCCAGTCAGCTAACTATGGCTACACCTTC.

The rearrangement uses TRBV4-1 and TRBJ2-2, with TRBD2 matching 11 bases. CDR3 size: 19 residues. Germline trimming cut 1 base from V and 3 bases from J; bases unmatched to any gene: 10. CDR1 and CDR2 (germline): MGHRA, YSYEKL. Here the CDR3 reads CASSQVSPTSGGHTGELFF. The DNA for the CDR3 is TGCGCCAGCAGCCAAGTTTCCCCAACTAGCGGGGGACACACCGGGGAGCTGTTTTTT.

This chain links TRBV3-1 (or the pseudogene TRBV3-2) with TRBJ2-7, with D maybe TRBD2 (5 bases). Germline CDR1 and CDR2: LGHDT and YNNKEL (reference sequence). Trimming removed 1 base from V and 1 base from J, with 17 bases in between. This CDR3 contains 17 residues. The CDR3 nucleotides read TGTGCCAGCAGCCAAGGACCCTTGGCCAGAGGGTCCTACGAGCAGTACTTC. As protein: CASSQGPLARGSYEQYF.

The gene calls are TRBV11-2 and TRBJ1-1; D gene uncertain. This CDR3 is built from 14 residues. Trimming left V 1 base short and J 4 bases short, with 10 bases between. Germline lookup yields CDR1 SGHAT and CDR2 FQNNGV. The CDR3 here is CASSLVGTVTEAFF. The DNA for the CDR3 is TGTGCCAGCAGCTTAGTCGGCACAGTCACTGAAGCTTTCTTT.

Regarding this clone: The junction and the germline gene differ at one end; a read error may be behind it. V usage is TRBV7-7 and J usage is TRBJ2-1, with 10 bases fitting TRBD1. This CDR3 is 14 amino acids long. The germline gives CDR1 SSHAT, CDR2 FNYEAQ (reference sequence). CDR3 nucleotide sequence: TGTGCTAGCAGCCGTGACAGGGGGCGGAATGAGCAGTTCTTC. It specifies CASSRDRGRNEQFF.

This clone was observed a single time. The chain uses TRBV19 and TRBJ1-1; 7 positions agree with TRBD1. The CDR3 extends over 14 amino acids. Unmatched junction bases numbered 5, after V lost 1 base and J lost 6 bases. Germline CDR1 and CDR2: LNHDA and SQIVND (reference sequence). The CDR3 region has the DNA TGTGCCAGTAGTATAGCCCGGACAGGACCTGAAGCTTTCTTT. Amino acids: CASSIARTGPEAFF.

The DNA of the CDR3 is TGTGCCACCAGCAGGTCCAGGACTAGCGGGGGTACCGGGGAGCTGTTTTTT. Its protein product is CATSRSRTSGGTGELFF. The J gene is TRBJ2-2, the V gene TRBV15; 13 bases fit TRBD2. The CDR3 consists of 17 residues. The V and J ends lost 3 bases and 5 bases, in that order; junction bases with no gene match: 6. Germline V gene lookup returns CDR1 LNHNV and CDR2 YYDKDF (reference sequence).

The V gene is TRBV6-6, the J gene TRBJ2-7; 8 positions agree with TRBD2. The CDR3 loop spans 17 amino acids. Germline CDR1 reads MNHNY; CDR2 reads SVGAGI (reference sequence). Germline trimming cut 5 bases from V and 1 base from J; bases unmatched to any gene: 13. CDR3 residues: CASSPRAERGFSYEQYF. As DNA, the CDR3 is TGTGCCAGCAGTCCTCGGGCAGAGCGGGGGTTTTCCTACGAGCAGTACTTC.

This rearrangement joins TRBV3-1 (or the pseudogene TRBV3-2) to TRBJ1-6, with a weak D call TRBD1 (6 bases). Germline V gene sequence: CDR1 LGHDT, CDR2 YNNKEL (reference sequence). Trimming cost V 3 bases and J 7 bases, with 13 bases left between them. The CDR3 is 15 residues long. Here the CDR3 reads CASSQGHSGNSPLHF. The CDR3 DNA reads as TGTGCCAGCAGCCAGGGACATTCGGGAAATTCACCCCTCCACTTT.

This chain links TRBV2 with TRBJ2-2; a weak D match, TRBD1 (6 bases). The CDR3 extends over 14 amino acids. From germline, CDR1 is SNHLY and CDR2 FYNNEI. Trimming took 9 bases from V and 3 from J, leaving 14 bases between them. CDR3 DNA: TGTGCCAGGGGGGCGGGCAGTGACACCGGGGAGCTGTTTTTT. This gives the protein CARGAGSDTGELFF.

The table lists this clone with a few counts. The chain recombines TRBV5-1 with TRBJ2-5; D remains ambiguous. CDR3 length equals 11 residues. Per germline, CDR1 SGHRS and CDR2 YFSETQ. Trimming pared 2 bases from V and 4 bases from J, leaving 3 bases between. The CDR3 coding sequence is TGCGCCAGCAGCTTCGGAGAGACCCAGTACTTC. Residues: CASSFGETQYF.

The chain carries TRBV24-1 and TRBJ1-4, with 9 bases identical to TRBD1. The CDR3 loop spans 19 amino acids. Germline CDR1 KGHDR, CDR2 SFDVKD. Trimming took 0 bases from V and 6 from J; bases not matched to a gene: 13. The CDR3 region has the DNA TGTGCCACCAGTGATTTGCCCCACACCGTGACAGGGGGTTATGAAAAACTGTTTTTT. Encoded protein: CATSDLPHTVTGGYEKLFF.

V and J are TRBV7-2 and TRBJ2-3, with D perhaps TRBD2 (6 bases). This CDR3 spans 14 amino acids. Germline-derived CDR1 and CDR2 are SGHTA and FQGNSA. Trimming pared 5 bases from V and 3 bases from J, leaving 12 bases between. The DNA for the CDR3 is TGTGCCAGCAGCCTCCATGGGGGGACAGATACGCAGTATTTT. This sequence encodes CASSLHGGTDTQYF.

The V and J genes are TRBV25-1 and TRBJ2-1; TRBD2 aligns across 8 bases. Germline CDR1 is MGHDK and CDR2 is SYGVNS. The CDR3 extends over 16 amino acids. The V and J ends lost 6 bases and 4 bases, in that order; junction bases with no gene match: 11. The CDR3, as DNA: TGTGCCAGCAGATTTGACGTAGCGGGGAGATACAATGAGCAGTTCTTC. This translates into CASRFDVAGRYNEQFF.

This clone was observed a single time. The chain uses TRBV30 and TRBJ2-7; maybe TRBD1 (5 bases). This CDR3 spans 14 amino acids. Trimming took 2 bases from V and 1 from J, leaving 12 bases between them. The germline V gene has CDR1 GTSNPN and CDR2 SVGIG (reference sequence). The CDR3: CAWSYGAVSYEQYF. The CDR3 DNA reads as TGTGCCTGGAGTTATGGGGCCGTTTCCTACGAGCAGTACTTC.

The chain joins TRBV3-1 (or the pseudogene TRBV3-2) to TRBJ1-4; possibly TRBD1 for D (5 bases). The length of the CDR3 is 18 residues. Germline values: CDR1 LGHDT, CDR2 YNNKEL (reference sequence). Trimming took off 0 bases at V and 1 base at J, with 15 bases between the two ends. In nucleotides, the CDR3 is TGTGCCAGCAGCCAAGATTTGCAGGGTGGTGTAACTAATGAAAAACTGTTTTTT. It codes for CASSQDLQGGVTNEKLFF.

The chain employs TRBV6-1 and TRBJ1-1; 7 bases map to TRBD1. CDR1 MNHNS and CDR2 SASEGT come from the germline V gene. The CDR3 sequence is 16 residues long. J was trimmed by 2 bases and V by 3 bases; bases with no gene match: 9. The CDR3 DNA sequence: TGTGCCAGCAGTGACCCCCCGGGACAGCGAAACACTGAAGCTTTCTTT. Its translation is CASSDPPGQRNTEAFF.

The V and J genes are TRBV27 and TRBJ1-6; D may be TRBD1 (5 bases). V shed 3 bases and J shed 5 bases, with 8 bases lying between them. The CDR3 contains 14 residues. CDR1 MNHEY and CDR2 SMNVEV come from the germline V gene (reference sequence). CDR3 nucleotides: TGTGCCAGCAGTTTCGGGGGGAATAATTCACCCCTCCACTTT. It specifies CASSFGGNNSPLHF.

The CDR3: CASSLSPEGRNTIYF. The DNA of the CDR3 is TGTGCCAGCAGCCTCAGTCCCGAGGGTCGAAACACCATATATTTT. The rearrangement uses TRBV14 and TRBJ1-3, with D unresolved. V lost 4 bases, J lost 5 bases, and 15 bases lay in between. Germline V lookup: CDR1 SGHDN, CDR2 FVKESK. This CDR3 comprises 15 residues.

This chain uses TRBV3-1 (or the pseudogene TRBV3-2) with TRBJ1-5, with 12 positions matching TRBD1. There are 17 residues in the CDR3. The trim removed 4 bases at V and 6 bases at J, leaving 10 bases unmatched. Germline CDR1 reads LGHDT; CDR2 reads YNNKEL (reference sequence). CDR3 region: CASSRQDWDRGPQPQHF. The CDR3 DNA reads as TGTGCCAGCAGCCGGCAAGACTGGGACAGGGGGCCTCAGCCCCAGCATTTT.